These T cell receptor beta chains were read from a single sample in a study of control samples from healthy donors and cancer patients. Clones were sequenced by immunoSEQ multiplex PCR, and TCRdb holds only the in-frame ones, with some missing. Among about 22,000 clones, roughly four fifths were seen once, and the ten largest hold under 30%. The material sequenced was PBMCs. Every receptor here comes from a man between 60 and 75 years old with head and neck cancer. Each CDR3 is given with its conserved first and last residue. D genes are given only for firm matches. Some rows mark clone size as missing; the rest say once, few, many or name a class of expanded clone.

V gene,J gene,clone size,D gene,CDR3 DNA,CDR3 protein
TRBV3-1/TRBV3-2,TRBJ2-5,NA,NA,TGTGCCAGCAGCCGGGCGGGGCAGCAAGAGACCCAGTACTTC,CASSRAGQQETQYF
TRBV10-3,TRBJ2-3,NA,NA,TGTGCCATCAGTGTAGGACAACCAGATACGCAGTATTTT,CAISVGQPDTQYF
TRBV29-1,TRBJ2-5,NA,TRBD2,TGCAGCGTTGAAGATGTCCTGGCTAGCGGGTCCCCAGAGACCCAGTACTTC,CSVEDVLASGSPETQYF
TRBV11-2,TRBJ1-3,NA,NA,TGTGCCAGCAGCTTATCCTCTGGAAACACCATATATTTT,CASSLSSGNTIYF
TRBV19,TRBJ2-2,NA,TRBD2,TGTGCCAGCCGACTAGCGGGCACCGGGGAGCTGTTTTTT,CASRLAGTGELFF
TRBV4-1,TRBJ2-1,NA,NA,TGCGCCAGCAGCCAAGATACGGCGGGGACCTACAATGAGCAGTTCTTC,CASSQDTAGTYNEQFF
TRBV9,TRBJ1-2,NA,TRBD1,TGTGCCAGCAGCCCAGGGACAGCAAATGGCTACACCTTC,CASSPGTANGYTF
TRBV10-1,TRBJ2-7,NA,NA,TGCGCCAGCGCCAAGGGGGACACCGATTACGAGCAGTACTTC,CASAKGDTDYEQYF
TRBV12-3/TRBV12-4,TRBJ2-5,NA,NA,TGTGCCAGCGGGGAAGAGACCCAGTACTTC,CASGEETQYF
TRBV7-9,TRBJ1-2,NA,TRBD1,TGTGCCAGCAGCTTTCTTCCCGGGACAGGGGAAGCCTATGGCTACACCTTC,CASSFLPGTGEAYGYTF
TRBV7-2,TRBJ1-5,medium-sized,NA,TGTGCCAGCAGCTTAGGGCGATTAAGTAGCAATCAGCCCCAGCATTTT,CASSLGRLSSNQPQHF
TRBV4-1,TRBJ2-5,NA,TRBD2,TGCGCCAGCAGCCAATCCCGTAGCGGGGGGGCCTGGGAGACCCAGTACTTC,CASSQSRSGGAWETQYF
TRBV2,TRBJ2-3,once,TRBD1,TGTGCCAGCAGGGACAGGGCAGATACGCAGTATTTT,CASRDRADTQYF
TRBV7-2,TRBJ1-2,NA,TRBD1,TGTGCCAGCAGCTTAGGGCCGGGACAGGAAAGGAATGGCTACACCTTC,CASSLGPGQERNGYTF
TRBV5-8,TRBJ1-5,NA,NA,TGTGCCAGCAGCTTTTATAGCAATCAGCCCCAGCATTTT,CASSFYSNQPQHF
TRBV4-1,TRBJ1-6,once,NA,TGCGCCAGCAGCCAAGATGGGCAGGTAGATTCACCCCTCCACTTT,CASSQDGQVDSPLHF
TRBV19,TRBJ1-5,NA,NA,TGTGCCAGTAGTATAGAGGCAGCTTATAGCAATCAGCCCCAGCATTTT,CASSIEAAYSNQPQHF
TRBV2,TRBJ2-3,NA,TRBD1,TGTGCCAGCAGTGGATGGACAGGGGGGAATGGACATACGCAGTATTTT,CASSGWTGGNGHTQYF
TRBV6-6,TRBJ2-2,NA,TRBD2,TGTGCCAGCAGGGGACTAGCGGGTACCGGGGAGCTGTTTTTT,CASRGLAGTGELFF
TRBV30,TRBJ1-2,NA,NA,TGTGCCTGGATCCGTGGCTCGCCCCTATCCTATGGCTACACCTTC,CAWIRGSPLSYGYTF
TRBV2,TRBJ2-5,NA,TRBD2,TGTGCCAGCAGGCTCCCGGGACTAGCGGGGCGAGAGACCCAGTACTTC,CASRLPGLAGRETQYF
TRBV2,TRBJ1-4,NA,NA,TGTGCCAGCAGTTTAACGGGGGGACGGTTCAATGAAAAACTGTTTTTT,CASSLTGGRFNEKLFF
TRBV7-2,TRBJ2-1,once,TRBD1,TGTGCCAGCAGCCCAGACAGGGTTTACAATGAGCAGTTCTTC,CASSPDRVYNEQFF
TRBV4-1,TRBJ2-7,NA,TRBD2,TGCGCCAGCAGCCAAGGGGGGGGACTAAACCTTTACGAGCAGTACTTC,CASSQGGGLNLYEQYF
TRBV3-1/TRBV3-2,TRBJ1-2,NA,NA,TGTGCCAGCAGCCTTCGGGCAGAGAACTATGGCTACACCTTC,CASSLRAENYGYTF
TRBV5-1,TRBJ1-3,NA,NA,TGCGCCAGCAGCGTACAGGGCGCTTCTGGAAACACCATATATTTT,CASSVQGASGNTIYF
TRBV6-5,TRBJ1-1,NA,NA,TGTGCCACCGACCGAGGACAAAGAATATACACTGAAGCTTTCTTT,CATDRGQRIYTEAFF
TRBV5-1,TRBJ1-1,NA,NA,TGCGCCAGCAGCGCTCACAGTGACACTGAAGCTTTCTTT,CASSAHSDTEAFF
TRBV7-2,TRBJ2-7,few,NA,TGTGCCAGCAGCAAAGTGACAGGTGCTTCCTACGAGCAGTACTTC,CASSKVTGASYEQYF
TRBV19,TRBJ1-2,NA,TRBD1,TGTGCCAGTAGTCAGGCCGGACAGGGGAGCTATGGCTACACCTTC,CASSQAGQGSYGYTF
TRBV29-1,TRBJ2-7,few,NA,TGCAGCGTTGTGAGGAAGGGGACCTACGAGCAGTACTTC,CSVVRKGTYEQYF
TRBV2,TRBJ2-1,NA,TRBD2,TGTGCCAGCCTCTTAGTCGGGGGGTCCTACAATGAGCAGTTCTTC,CASLLVGGSYNEQFF
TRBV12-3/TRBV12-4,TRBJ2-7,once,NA,TGTGCCAGCAGTTTAGGCGCCCAGGTCGGGCAGTACTTC,CASSLGAQVGQYF
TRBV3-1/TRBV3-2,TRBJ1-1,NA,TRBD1,TGTGCCAGCAGCCGGGGGACAGTTGAAGCTTTCTTT,CASSRGTVEAFF
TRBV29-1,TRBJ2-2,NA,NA,TGCAGCGTTGAAGGGCTAGCGAACACCGGGGAGCTGTTTTTT,CSVEGLANTGELFF
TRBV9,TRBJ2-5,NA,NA,TGTGCCAGCAGCGTAGGCAGGGCCCAAGAGACCCAGTACTTC,CASSVGRAQETQYF
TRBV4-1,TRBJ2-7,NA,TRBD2,TGCGCCAGCAGCCCCGCTCGGACTAGCGGGAGGTTTGGGCAGTACTTC,CASSPARTSGRFGQYF
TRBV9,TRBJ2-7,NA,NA,TGTGCCAGCAGCGTAGAAGGGCCCTCCGACTACGAGCAGTACTTC,CASSVEGPSDYEQYF